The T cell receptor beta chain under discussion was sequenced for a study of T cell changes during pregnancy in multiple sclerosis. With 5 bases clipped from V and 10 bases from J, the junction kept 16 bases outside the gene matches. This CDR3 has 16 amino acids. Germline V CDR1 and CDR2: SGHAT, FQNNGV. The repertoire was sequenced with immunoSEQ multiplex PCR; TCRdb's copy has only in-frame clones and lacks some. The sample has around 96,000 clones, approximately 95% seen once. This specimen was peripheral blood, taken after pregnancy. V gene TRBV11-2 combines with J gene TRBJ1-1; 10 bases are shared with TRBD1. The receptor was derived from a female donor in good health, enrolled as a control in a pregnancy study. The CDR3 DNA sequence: TGTGCCAGCAGCCCCGAACGGGACAGGGGAGACTTGGTAGCTTTCTTT. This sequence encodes CASSPERDRGDLVAFF.